The 28 T cell receptor beta chains in this list originate from one sample, sequenced in a study of response to subunit inactivated influenza vaccine. TCRdb reprocessed the RT-PCR reads via MiXCR and lists one record per CDR3 protein. The sample carries hundreds of thousands of distinct CDR3 sequences, approximately 15% recorded once. Material: CD4+ T cells sorted from PBMCs, obtained 23 months after vaccination. The receptors originated from a man between 50 and 69 years old who received an inactivated influenza vaccine.

This clonotype was seen a few times. The chain recombines TRBV20-1 with TRBJ2-1; D is perhaps TRBD1 (5 bases). The CDR3 consists of 12 residues. Germline lookup yields CDR1 DFQATT and CDR2 SNEGSKA (reference sequence). The germline V and J ends were trimmed by 4 bases and 9 bases, with 13 bases remaining between them. CDR3 loop: CSAIGGQGEQFF. The CDR3 bases are TGCAGTGCTATCGGCGGCCAGGGTGAGCAGTTCTTC.

This clonotype was picked up a small number of times. This rearrangement joins TRBV5-1 to TRBJ2-1; tentatively, D is TRBD1 or TRBD2 (5 bases each). The length of the CDR3 is 15 residues. Germline V CDR1 and CDR2: SGHRS, YFSETQ. V lost 6 bases and J 3 bases, leaving 16 bases between the germline ends. Written as DNA, the CDR3 is TGCGCCAGCACCTACCGGGACCCTTACTACAATGAGCAGTTCTTC. This encodes CASTYRDPYYNEQFF.

The chain couples TRBV15 to TRBJ2-1, with 7 nucleotides matching TRBD2. Looked up from germline, CDR1 is LNHNV and CDR2 is YYDKDF (reference sequence). The CDR3 length is 15 residues. V was clipped by 3 bases and J by 2 bases; unmatched bases: 4. The CDR3: CATSSFRGAYNEQFF. In nucleotides, the CDR3 is TGTGCCACCAGCAGTTTTCGGGGGGCCTACAATGAGCAGTTCTTC.

The CDR3 sequence: CSAPHGSYEQYF. In DNA, the CDR3 is TGCAGTGCGCCCCACGGGTCCTACGAGCAGTACTTC. This chain connects TRBV20-1 to TRBJ2-7; no clear D gene. The germline gives CDR1 DFQATT, CDR2 SNEGSKA (reference sequence). This CDR3 region has 12 residues. The ends were cut back, 6 bases at V and 1 base at J, with 10 bases in the middle.

In this sample, this clonotype turned up a few times. The chain has TRBV5-7 and TRBJ2-7; 10 nucleotides match TRBD2. TRBV5-7 falls under the ORF class, with uncertain function. This CDR3 has 16 residues. Germline trimming cut 2 bases from V and 0 bases from J; bases unmatched to any gene: 5. CDR3 loop: CASSFCGLADSYEQYF. The CDR3 DNA sequence: TGTGCCAGCAGCTTCTGTGGACTAGCGGACTCCTACGAGCAGTACTTC.

This clonotype was seen ten or more times. The genes are TRBV18 and TRBJ2-1; 9 nucleotides match TRBD2. V was pared by 2 bases and J by 7 bases, with 6 bases of the junction left unmatched. The CDR3 runs 15 residues. CDR1 and CDR2 from the germline V gene are KGHSH and LQKENI. The CDR3 protein is CASSPFTSGPNEQFF. The CDR3, as DNA: TGTGCCAGCTCACCATTTACTAGCGGGCCTAATGAGCAGTTCTTC.

This clonotype has ten or more counts. The genes are TRBV15 and TRBJ2-5, with unresolved D. The V gene lost 1 base and the J gene lost 3 bases, with 9 bases spanning the gap. CDR1 and CDR2 (germline): LNHNV, YYDKDF (reference sequence). This CDR3 is 14 amino acids long. CDR3 sequence (DNA): TGTGCCACCAGCAGAGTGGCACGAGAAGAGACCCAGTACTTC. It specifies CATSRVAREETQYF.

This clonotype was seen only a few times. This chain connects TRBV4-2 to TRBJ2-1, with no clear D. Germline lookup yields CDR1 LGHNA and CDR2 YNFKEQ. With 4 bases removed from V and 13 bases from J, the gap between germline ends came to 14 bases. This CDR3 has 12 amino acids. Here the CDR3 reads CASSRREDGQFF. The CDR3 nucleotides read TGTGCCAGCAGCCGCCGAGAGGATGGTCAGTTCTTC.

V usage is TRBV7-2 and J usage is TRBJ1-2; possibly TRBD1 for D (6 bases). The CDR3 totals 13 residues. CDR1 is SGHTA and CDR2 is FQGNSA in the germline V gene. In DNA form, the CDR3 reads TGTGCAGGGGGGGCGGGCCCTAACTATGGCTACACCTTC. Translating gives CAGGAGPNYGYTF.

This clonotype was detected a few times. The chain joins TRBV20-1 to TRBJ1-4; D possibly corresponds to TRBD1 (6 bases). Germline lookup yields CDR1 DFQATT and CDR2 SNEGSKA (reference sequence). This CDR3 contains 16 residues. Trimming cost V 1 base and J 8 bases, with 20 bases left between them. The CDR3 loop is CSARGIPGQRREKLFF. The DNA of the CDR3 is TGCAGTGCTAGAGGAATTCCGGGACAAAGGAGGGAAAAACTGTTTTTT.

This clonotype has only a few counts. The rearrangement uses TRBV12-3 or TRBV12-4 and TRBJ2-5; D might be TRBD2 (5 bases). Deletions cut 4 bases from V and 6 bases from J, with 18 bases between. The CDR3 is 15 residues long. CDR3 region: CASSSHLDYDKTQYF. The CDR3 nucleotides are TGTGCCAGCAGTTCCCATCTCGACTACGATAAGACCCAGTACTTC.

This chain connects TRBV4-3 to TRBJ1-1; D unclear. The CDR3 sequence is 15 residues long. The germline V and J ends were trimmed by 0 bases and 1 base, with 9 bases remaining between them. From germline, CDR1 is LGHNA and CDR2 YSLEER. The CDR3 spells CASSQEPSRNTEAFF. Here the CDR3 DNA reads TGCGCCAGCAGCCAAGAGCCAAGCAGGAACACTGAAGCTTTCTTT.

Here the CDR3 DNA reads TGTGCCACCAGTGATTGGGGACAGGGTGACAATGAGCAGTTCTTC. It codes for CATSDWGQGDNEQFF. The chain couples TRBV24-1 to TRBJ2-1; 9 positions agree with TRBD1. The germline V gene has CDR1 KGHDR and CDR2 SFDVKD. The V segment lost 2 bases and the J segment 5 bases; nucleotides outside the gene matches: 3. The CDR3 sequence is 15 residues long.

This clonotype was counted only a few times. CDR3 DNA: TGCGCCAGCAGCTCAAGGACAGGACTAGCGGGAGTTACCGGGGAGCTGTTTTTT. Translated: CASSSRTGLAGVTGELFF. The chain is built from TRBV5-1 and TRBJ2-2; TRBD2 aligns across 13 bases. The germline CDR1 and CDR2 sequences are SGHRS and YFSETQ. Trimming at V came to 3 bases and at J to 5 bases, leaving 10 bases not matched to a gene. The CDR3 runs to 18 residues.

This clonotype was seen more than once but under ten times. The chain is built from TRBV5-1 and TRBJ2-1; possible D gene TRBD1, 6 bases. This CDR3 is built from 16 residues. Trimming took 0 bases from V and 0 from J, leaving 10 bases between them. Germline CDR1 is SGHRS and CDR2 is YFSETQ. CDR3 bases: TGCGCCAGCAGCTTGGGCCCCAGGGGCTCCTACAATGAGCAGTTCTTC. It yields the protein CASSLGPRGSYNEQFF.

This clonotype was seen at least ten times. The chain has TRBV29-1 and TRBJ2-1; D may match TRBD1 or TRBD2 (5 bases each). Trimming removed 5 bases from V and 13 bases from J, with 18 bases in between. CDR3 length equals 12 residues. Germline V gene data show CDR1 as SQVTM and CDR2 as ANQGSEA. The chain's CDR3 is CSVQGTLHAQFF. CDR3 coding DNA: TGCAGCGTTCAAGGGACGCTGCACGCCCAGTTCTTC.

The chain joins TRBV28 to TRBJ2-3; D not certain. Trimming shortened V by 2 bases and J by 9 bases, and 9 bases separated the two germline ends. The germline V gene has CDR1 MDHEN and CDR2 SYDVKM. CDR3 length: 12 amino acids. This chain's CDR3 is CASSLGPNTQYF. The CDR3 DNA is TGTGCCAGCAGTTTAGGCCCGAACACGCAGTATTTT. Filled out from reference TRBV28 and TRBJ2-3, the complete variable domain reads DVKVTQSSRYLVKRTGEKVFLECVQDMDHENMFWYRQDPGLGLRLIYFSYDVKMKEKGDIPEGYSVSREKKERFSLILESASTNQTSMYLCASSLGPNTQYFGPGTRLTVL.

A few counts support this clonotype. This chain joins TRBV20-1 and TRBJ2-1, with D uncertain. The V end was cut by 6 bases, the J end by 9 bases, with 21 bases between. Germline V gene data show CDR1 as DFQATT and CDR2 as SNEGSKA (reference sequence). The length of the CDR3 is 14 residues. CDR3 coding DNA: TGCAGTGCCGTCATACGGTCTAAGGTCGGTGAGCAGTTCTTC. Protein sequence: CSAVIRSKVGEQFF.

This rearrangement joins TRBV12-3 or TRBV12-4 to TRBJ2-7; 12 bases are a match to TRBD1. The CDR3 contains 18 residues. V gave up 0 bases and J gave up 4 bases; unmatched junction bases: 10. The CDR3 loop reads CASSLAPPGTGGAYEQYF. The CDR3 coding sequence is TGTGCCAGCAGTTTAGCCCCTCCCGGGACAGGGGGCGCGTACGAGCAGTACTTC.

This clonotype was picked up a small number of times. This chain links TRBV19 with TRBJ2-1; D remains ambiguous. With 1 base removed from V and 8 bases from J, the gap between germline ends came to 9 bases. Germline loops: CDR1 LNHDA, CDR2 SQIVND (reference sequence). The length of the CDR3 is 13 residues. CDR3 region: CASSIGLMDEQFF. CDR3 in DNA: TGTGCCAGTAGTATAGGTCTAATGGATGAGCAGTTCTTC.

The rearrangement links TRBV12-3 or TRBV12-4 to TRBJ2-7; D remains ambiguous. V lost 6 bases to trimming and J lost 5 bases, with 11 bases between them. CDR3 length: 12 amino acids. CDR3 protein: CASSARPHEQYF. The CDR3 DNA reads TGTGCCAGCAGCGCCCGGCCTCACGAGCAGTACTTC.

A few counts support this clonotype. CDR3 amino acids: CASSFGGRSNEQFF. The DNA of the CDR3 is TGTGCCAGCAGTTTCGGCGGGAGGTCGAATGAGCAGTTCTTC. The chain recombines TRBV12-3 or TRBV12-4 with TRBJ2-1, with TRBD2 matching over 8 bases. The CDR3 has 14 residues. Unmatched junction bases numbered 5, after V lost 3 bases and J lost 7 bases.

The DNA of the CDR3 is TGTGCCATTACCCCGGGACATCCCTATGGCTACACCTTC. Amino acids: CAITPGHPYGYTF. The chain uses TRBV10-3 and TRBJ1-2; D might be TRBD1 (6 bases). CDR3 length equals 13 residues. Per germline, CDR1 ENHRY and CDR2 SYGVKD. Trimming took off 9 bases at V and 4 bases at J, with 15 bases between the two ends.

V and J are TRBV3-1 and TRBJ1-2; no clear D gene. Deletions cut 4 bases from V and 5 bases from J, with 8 bases between. The CDR3 is 12 residues long. Germline V lookup: CDR1 LGHDT, CDR2 YNNKEL (reference sequence). DNA for the CDR3: TGTGCCAGCAGCCGCGAAGATTATGGCTACACCTTC. Protein: CASSREDYGYTF. The full variable domain, completed using reference TRBV3-1 and TRBJ1-2, is DTAVSQTPKYLVTQMGNDKSIKCEQNLGHDTMYWYKQDSKKFLKIMFSYNNKELIINETVPNRFSPKSPDKAHLNLHINSLELGDSAVYFCASSREDYGYTFGSGTRLTVV.

The chain employs TRBV20-1 and TRBJ2-2; a weak D match, TRBD2 (6 bases). Trimming shortened V by 6 bases and J by 5 bases, and 10 bases separated the two germline ends. The CDR3 spans 12 residues. Germline V gene sequence: CDR1 DFQATT, CDR2 SNEGSKA (reference sequence). This chain's CDR3 is CSAGGRTGELFF. Here the CDR3 DNA reads TGCAGTGCGGGGGGTAGGACCGGGGAGCTGTTTTTT.

This chain uses TRBV5-1 with TRBJ2-7; TRBD1 aligns across 8 bases. In germline, CDR1 is SGHRS, CDR2 YFSETQ. Trimming removed 2 bases from V and 4 bases from J; junction bases left unmatched: 5. This CDR3 comprises 14 residues. CDR3 loop: CASSFPGGRYEQYF. CDR3 nucleotides: TGCGCCAGCAGCTTCCCAGGGGGCCGTTACGAGCAGTACTTC.

This clonotype was seen only a few times. The genes are TRBV20-1 and TRBJ1-5; 8 bases are shared with TRBD1. The germline V gene has CDR1 DFQATT and CDR2 SNEGSKA (reference sequence). V lost 6 bases, J lost 11 bases, and 9 bases stayed unmatched. This CDR3 spans 12 amino acids. CDR3 DNA sequence: TGCAGTGCCGGACAGGGAAGGATGGCCCAGCATTTT. It encodes CSAGQGRMAQHF.

This clonotype was found a few times. The chain has TRBV24-1 and TRBJ2-5; no firm D call. Germline V gene lookup returns CDR1 KGHDR and CDR2 SFDVKD. The CDR3 is 11 amino acids. Deletions cut 3 bases from V and 3 bases from J, with 1 base between. This chain's CDR3 is CATSDKETQYF. CDR3 DNA: TGTGCCACCAGTGATAAAGAGACCCAGTACTTC.